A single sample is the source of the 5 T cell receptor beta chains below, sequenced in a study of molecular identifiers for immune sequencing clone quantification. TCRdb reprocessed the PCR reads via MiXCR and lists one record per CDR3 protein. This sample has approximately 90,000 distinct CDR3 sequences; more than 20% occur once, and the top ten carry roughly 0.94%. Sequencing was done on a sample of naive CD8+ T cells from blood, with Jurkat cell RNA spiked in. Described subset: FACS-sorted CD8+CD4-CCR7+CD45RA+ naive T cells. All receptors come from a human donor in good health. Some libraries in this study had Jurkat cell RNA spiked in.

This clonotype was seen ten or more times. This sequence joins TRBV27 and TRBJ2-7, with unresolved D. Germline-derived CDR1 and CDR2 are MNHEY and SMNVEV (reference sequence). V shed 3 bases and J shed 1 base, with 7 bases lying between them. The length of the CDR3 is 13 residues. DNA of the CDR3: TGTGCCAGCAGTTTTTACGGGTCCTACGAGCAGTACTTC. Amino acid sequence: CASSFYGSYEQYF.

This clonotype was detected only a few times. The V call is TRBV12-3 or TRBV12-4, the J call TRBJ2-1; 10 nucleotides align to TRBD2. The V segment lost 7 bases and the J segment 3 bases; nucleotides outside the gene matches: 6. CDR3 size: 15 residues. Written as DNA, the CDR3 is TGTGCCAGCATCGCCGGGACTAGCGACTACAATGAGCAGTTCTTC. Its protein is CASIAGTSDYNEQFF.

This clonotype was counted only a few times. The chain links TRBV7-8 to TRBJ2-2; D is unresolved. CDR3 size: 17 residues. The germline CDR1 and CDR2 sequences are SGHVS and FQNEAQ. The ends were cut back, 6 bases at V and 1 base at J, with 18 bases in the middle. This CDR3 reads CASRGRGQAWNTGELFF. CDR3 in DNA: TGTGCCAGCAGAGGACGAGGTCAGGCATGGAACACCGGGGAGCTGTTTTTT.

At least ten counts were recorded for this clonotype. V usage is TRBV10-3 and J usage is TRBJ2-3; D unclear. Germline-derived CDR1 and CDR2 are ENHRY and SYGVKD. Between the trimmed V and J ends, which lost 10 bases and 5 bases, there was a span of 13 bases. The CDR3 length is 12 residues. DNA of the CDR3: TGTGCCAACTCCCCCGATGGAGATACGCAGTATTTT. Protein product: CANSPDGDTQYF.

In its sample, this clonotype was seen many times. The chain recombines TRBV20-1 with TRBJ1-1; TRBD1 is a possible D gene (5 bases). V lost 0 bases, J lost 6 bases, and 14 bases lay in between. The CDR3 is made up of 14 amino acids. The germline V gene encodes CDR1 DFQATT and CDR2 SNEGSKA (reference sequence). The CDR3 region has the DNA TGCAGTGCTAGAGATGGGGCAGGGTACCCTGAAGCTTTCTTT. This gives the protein CSARDGAGYPEAFF.